This T cell receptor beta chain is from a study of blood T cell repertoires in COVID-19. This table comes from immunoSEQ multiplex PCR, and its TCRdb copy is limited to in-frame clones, with some not included. The table includes some 100,000 clones, 75% to 90% detected once. The germline V gene has CDR1 LNHDA and CDR2 SQIVND (reference sequence). V was trimmed by 3 bases and J by 0 bases, leaving 10 bases between them. The CDR3 sequence is 15 residues long. The chain combines TRBV19 with TRBJ2-3; D is possibly TRBD1 (5 bases). Material: peripheral blood. This clonotype was obtained from a human donor with active COVID-19. The donor label of this sample is uncertain. The CDR3 region is CASSMATASTDTQYF. The CDR3 region has the DNA TGTGCCAGTAGTATGGCGACAGCAAGCACAGATACGCAGTATTTT.